The clone carrying this T cell receptor (beta chain) was counted ten times or more. The antigen remains unidentified. Both iRepertoire HTBI primers and Arm-PCR of CDR3 regions were used to build the TCR beta libraries. Authors' methods: Identified segments across samples numbered under 80 TRBV and about 13 TRBJ. A single record per CDR3 protein comes from TCRdb applying MiXCR to the multiplex PCR reads. Here the V and J calls rest on TCRdb's processing, not on the authors' analysis. The sample records about 320,000 distinct CDR3 sequences, 18% being singletons. The CDR3 sequence is 16 residues long. With 2 bases clipped from V and 6 bases from J, the junction kept 12 bases outside the gene matches. The germline V gene encodes CDR1 LGHNA and CDR2 YNFKEQ. Noted time point: newly diagnosed GD, antithyroid drugs for less than 3 months. PBMC RNA served as the TCR library source. From an endocrinology department in Xi'an, China, came the patients.

The data derive from a study of regulatory T cells in long-lasting Graves disease. Overall study context: New Graves' disease cases had less than 3 months of antithyroid drugs. Findings and limits, study-wide: Among samples with persistent disease, TRBV28, TRBJ1-2 and TRBJ2-5 were favored.

This chain joins TRBV4-2 and TRBJ2-7, with TRBD2 identical over 8 bases. The sequencing used peripheral blood mononuclear cells (PBMCs), collected at new diagnosis, from a patient treated with antithyroid drugs. The sequence came from a female donor with Graves disease. In DNA form, the CDR3 reads TGTGCCAGCAGCCAAAGGGGAGCGGGAGCCTCACCCGAGCAGTACTTC. Translated, it gives CASSQRGAGASPEQYF.